This TCR beta chain emerged from a study of blood T cell repertoires in COVID-19 (dated by TCRdb to the early 2020s). Concerning the study at large: Samples from collaborators originated in the United States, Italy and Spain and spanned both the acute and convalescent phases of COVID-19. Where available, HLA class I and class II types were taken from metadata supplied by the sample provider and were not determined by assay-based typing. Subjects who had been exposed to COVID-19, were actively infected with it, or had recovered from it provided the deeply sampled blood TCRbeta repertoires that made up the dataset. The samples were drawn from the first 160 participants of the ongoing ImmuneRACE study and from about 1,200 subjects provided by 6 global collaborators. The repertoires were made available in a free public database intended to serve as a resource for research on the immune response to SARS-CoV-2. Nearly every sample came with metadata listing a de-identified subject ID, COVID-19 status, age in years and sex. The prospective study material was composed of cDNA or gDNA derived from T cells, B-cell-depleted T cells, or PBMCs. Results and caveats for the whole study, not just this receptor: How much clinical and demographic metadata was included differed by source and by participant, and the metadata was provided uncurated.

This clone was detected only a few times. There is no known antigen for this receptor. Within one base of it there is no much larger clone, and no base qualities were kept. The immunoSEQ Assay, a bias-controlled multiplex PCR, was used to amplify TCRbeta CDR3 regions from genomic DNA. As for the original processing: The number of nucleated cells in each sample was estimated from the amplification of reference gene primers within the assay. To quantify the absolute abundance of each unique TCRbeta CDR3 rearrangement, sequence reads were collapsed and filtered. For each sample, productive Simpson clonality was calculated by taking the square root of Simpson's diversity index across productive rearrangements. Imported from immuneACCESS, the table was reduced by TCRdb to in-frame sequences with V and J called. These copies leave out some clones; in studies compared against another copy, an unresolved V gene accounts for under half, and the cause of the remainder is not known. V, J and clone size derive from that table, while D and trimming were established from the DNA sequence. This sample has 120,000 or so clones in its table, and around 79% of those were observed once. Together, the top ten hold about 2% of the sample.

CDR1 and CDR2, looked up from the germline V gene (reference sequence), are LNHDA and SQIVND. The CDR3 goes from the cysteine to the phenylalanine over 15 residues. CDR3 DNA only is kept here, 45 bases in frame from base 1. Trimming removed 6 bases from V and 0 bases from J; the gene matches leave 3 bases unexplained. Each collaborating institution followed its own protocols to collect whole blood in K2EDTA tubes. For TCRbeta analysis, collaborators shipped samples in one of three forms: frozen whole blood, isolated PBMCs, or DNA extracted from either of those sample types. The material sequenced was peripheral blood. The chain is made from TRBV19 and TRBJ1-3; TRBD1 lines up with 9 middle nucleotides. The TCR was taken from a man between 65 and 79 years old with acute or convalescent COVID-19. The CDR3 sequence is CASRDRGGSGNTIYF. The nucleotide sequence is TGTGCCAGTAGGGACAGGGGTGGCTCTGGAAACACCATATATTTT.